The source of this T cell receptor (beta chain) is a study of T cell responses to AZD1222 COVID-19 vaccine. Measured with immunoSEQ multiplex PCR; TCRdb has only the in-frame clones, and not every one. This table holds 80,000 to 90,000 clones, roughly nine tenths found once. Germline assignment: CDR1 SGDLS and CDR2 YYNGEE. V dropped 4 bases and J dropped 2 bases, with 14 bases sitting between them. The CDR3 contains 15 residues. Turning to this clone: Its antigen is not identified.

Pooling of second doses given at about 4 or about 12 weeks was done. Whole-study findings and limits: Seropositive status at baseline applied to only 6 or 7 AZD1222 recipients. Donor demographics were predominantly white British with a female majority; clonal diversity may be underestimated. Spike-specific TCR breadth and depth were elevated following two AZD1222 doses.

Sequencing used peripheral blood, obtained 28 days after the second AZD1222 dose. The chain is built from TRBV9 and TRBJ2-3, with a possible D match to TRBD2 (6 bases). The clonotype was recovered from an adult who received the AZD1222 COVID-19 vaccine. CDR3 nucleotide sequence: TGTGCCAGCAGCTCACGACTAGTATCCACAGATACGCAGTATTTT. Its translation is CASSSRLVSTDTQYF.